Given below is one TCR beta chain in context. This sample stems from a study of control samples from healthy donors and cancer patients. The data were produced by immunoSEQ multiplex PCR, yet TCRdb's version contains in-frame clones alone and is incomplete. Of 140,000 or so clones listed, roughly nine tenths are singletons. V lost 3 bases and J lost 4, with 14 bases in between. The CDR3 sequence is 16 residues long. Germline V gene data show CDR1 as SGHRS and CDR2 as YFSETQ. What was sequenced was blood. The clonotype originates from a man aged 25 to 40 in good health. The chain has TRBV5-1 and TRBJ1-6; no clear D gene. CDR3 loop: CASSSTQMRYNSPLHF. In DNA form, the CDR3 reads TGCGCCAGCAGCTCAACCCAAATGAGGTATAATTCACCCCTCCACTTT.